Sequencing of this T cell receptor (beta chain) was carried out in a study of T cells in Graves' hyperthyroidism and ophthalmopathy. The overall study: At the time of initial diagnosis and before any treatment, peripheral blood was collected. Study-wide results and caveats: Most thyroid clonotypes expanded above 0.001 were also detected in blood. A median around 6.4 months before onset, the model predicted ophthalmopathy.

This clonotype was counted ten times or more. Its cognate antigen is unknown. The junction differs from germline at one of its ends, possibly a read error. The CDR3 regions of TCR beta were amplified from RNA transcripts. TCR CDR3 regions were first amplified by RT-PCR with HTBI primers. TCRdb independently ran MiXCR on the multiplex PCR reads; one entry per CDR3 protein. The table lists 690,000 or so distinct CDR3 sequences, roughly a sixth of them singletons. The PBMCs had their origin in about 9.7 ml of fresh peripheral blood. This receptor was identified in a woman aged 45-65 years with Graves' hyperthyroidism that later progressed to Graves' ophthalmopathy. Sequencing was done on a sample of blood.

In nucleotides, the CDR3 is TGTGCCAGCAGCTCCGCTTTAGCGGGGGGCACAGATATGCAGTATTTT. Its protein product is CASSSALAGGTDMQYF. This chain links TRBV13 with TRBJ2-3, with TRBD2 matching 10 bases. CDR1 and CDR2 (germline): PRHDT, FYEKMQ (reference sequence). The CDR3 runs to 16 residues.